This entry features one T cell receptor beta chain sequence. The authors' processing: Reference gene primer amplification yielded estimated nucleated cell counts. Libraries were prepared by immunoSEQ multiplex PCR; TCRdb keeps only in-frame clonotypes and omits some of them. V and J calls and clone size come straight from that table; D and trimming were deduced from the DNA. The profile shows about 350,000 clones, roughly 90% of them singletons. The source of the sample is a study of blood T cell repertoires in COVID-19. In the study overall: Nucleic acid was either cDNA or gDNA, and it came from T cells, B-cell-depleted T cells, or PBMCs.

Residents of about 25 US areas, aged roughly 18 to 89 years, made up the participants. In assigning cohorts, the study relied on participant-reported clinical history. Deletions cut 5 bases from V and 0 bases from J, with 11 bases between. In germline, CDR1 is MNHEY, CDR2 SVGAGI. The CDR3 runs 14 residues. Sequenced material: PBMCs or T cells enriched from blood (not recorded which). The V call is TRBV6-5, the J call TRBJ2-7, with D perhaps TRBD1 (6 bases). This clonotype was sampled from a woman aged 25 to 45 who had been exposed to COVID-19. This CDR3 is CASSLRDTSYEQYF. CDR3 DNA: TGTGCCAGCAGTCTCCGGGACACCTCCTACGAGCAGTACTTC.